These 11 T cell receptor beta chains were sequenced from one sample in a study of OX40 agonist ivuxolimab in advanced cancers. Only in-frame clones appear in the TCRdb table, and some are missing; sequencing was by immunoSEQ multiplex PCR. This sample yields nearly 25,000 clones, of which around four fifths are seen a single time; approximately 1.5% belongs to the top ten. Sample: CD4+ or CD8+ T cells sorted from blood, taken in a trial of the OX40 agonist ivuxolimab. The receptors were sampled from an adult with an advanced solid tumor such as melanoma, head and neck, liver or kidney cancer.

The chain's CDR3 is CASSEARGADTQYF. The CDR3 bases are TGTGCCAGCAGTGAAGCCAGGGGTGCAGATACGCAGTATTTT. The V call is TRBV6-1, the J call TRBJ2-3; D perhaps matches TRBD1 (6 bases). V was shortened by 0 bases and J by 4 bases, with 8 bases between the two germline ends. Germline assignment: CDR1 MNHNS and CDR2 SASEGT. This CDR3 is 14 amino acids long.

The genes are TRBV7-2 and TRBJ2-1; perhaps TRBD2 as D (5 bases). The germline V gene has CDR1 SGHTA and CDR2 FQGNSA. V lost 3 bases to trimming and J lost 7 bases, with 13 bases between them. The CDR3 contains 14 residues. The CDR3 reads CASSFSQTKNEQFF. The CDR3, as DNA: TGTGCCAGCAGCTTTTCACAGACTAAGAATGAGCAGTTCTTC.

The J gene is TRBJ2-2, the V gene TRBV5-5; the match to TRBD2 covers 10 bases. CDR3 length: 16 amino acids. Germline CDR1 is SGHKS and CDR2 is YYEKEE (reference sequence). V lost 2 bases, J lost 6 bases, and 7 bases stayed unmatched. The CDR3 sequence is CASSLQLAGLAGELFF. CDR3 nucleotides: TGTGCCAGCAGCTTACAACTAGCGGGACTCGCCGGGGAGCTGTTTTTT.

V usage is TRBV15 and J usage is TRBJ1-1; D is possibly TRBD1 (5 bases). From germline, CDR1 is LNHNV and CDR2 YYDKDF (reference sequence). CDR3 length: 16 amino acids. The ends were cut back, 0 bases at V and 0 bases at J, with 11 bases in the middle. The CDR3, as DNA: TGTGCCACCAGCAGAGAAGTTCCAGGGATGAACACTGAAGCTTTCTTT. Residues: CATSREVPGMNTEAFF.

The rearrangement uses TRBV5-5 and TRBJ2-1; 7 positions agree with TRBD2. With V trimmed by 7 bases and J by 6 bases, 13 bases remained unmatched. The CDR3 has 15 amino acids. Looked up from germline, CDR1 is SGHKS and CDR2 is YYEKEE (reference sequence). In DNA form, the CDR3 reads TGTGCCAGCGTCAAGCGGGGCCAAGCCCCCAATGAGCAGTTCTTC. Translating it yields CASVKRGQAPNEQFF.

This clone was picked up a small number of times. The chain couples TRBV4-2 to TRBJ1-5; a weak D match, TRBD1 (6 bases). V was clipped by 0 bases and J by 5 bases, with 11 bases between them. This CDR3 spans 15 amino acids. CDR1 is LGHNA, CDR2 YNFKEQ, per germline. CDR3: CASSQDQQGHQPQHF. CDR3 DNA sequence: TGTGCCAGCAGCCAAGACCAACAGGGCCATCAGCCCCAGCATTTT.

This chain uses TRBV5-1 with TRBJ1-4, with D perhaps TRBD1 (6 bases). Trimming cost V 4 bases and J 5 bases, with 15 bases left between them. This CDR3 contains 15 residues. Looked up from germline, CDR1 is SGHRS and CDR2 is YFSETQ. The CDR3 spells CASSPGARENEKLFF. CDR3 DNA sequence: TGCGCCAGCAGCCCAGGGGCCAGGGAAAATGAAAAACTGTTTTTT.

The V gene is TRBV5-1, the J gene TRBJ2-7, with TRBD2 matching 10 bases. The CDR3 has 15 amino acids. The V segment lost 3 bases and the J segment 0 bases; nucleotides outside the gene matches: 3. CDR1 and CDR2 from the germline V gene are SGHRS and YFSETQ. The CDR3 sequence is CASSSSSGSSYEQYF. The CDR3 DNA follows: TGCGCCAGCAGCTCATCTAGCGGGAGCTCCTACGAGCAGTACTTC.

This sequence joins TRBV7-2 and TRBJ1-4, with D possibly matching TRBD1 (6 bases). CDR3 length: 17 amino acids. V was clipped by 5 bases and J by 8 bases, with 24 bases between them. The V gene's germline CDR1 is SGHTA and CDR2 FQGNSA. The CDR3 nucleotides are TGTGCCAGCAGCGCCCAAAACCTCGTAACAGGGCGCGAAAAACTGTTTTTT. It translates to CASSAQNLVTGREKLFF.

This clone was seen a few times. The chain uses TRBV30 and TRBJ2-3; D remains ambiguous. Trimming pared 0 bases from V and 0 bases from J, leaving 4 bases between. Germline values: CDR1 GTSNPN, CDR2 SVGIG (reference sequence). CDR3 length: 13 residues. CDR3 nucleotides: TGTGCCTGGAGTGTGGGCAGCACAGATACGCAGTATTTT. Translation: CAWSVGSTDTQYF.

This chain joins TRBV18 and TRBJ2-1; weak D call: TRBD1 (6 bases). Germline assignment: CDR1 KGHSH and CDR2 LQKENI. V shed 5 bases and J shed 5 bases, with 13 bases lying between them. This CDR3 region has 14 residues. Here the CDR3 reads CASSSFTGNNEQFF. Written as DNA, the CDR3 is TGTGCCAGCTCATCCTTTACAGGGAACAATGAGCAGTTCTTC.